Below are 21 T cell receptor beta chains sequenced from a single sample in a study of T-cell memory formation after mild COVID-19 (dated by TCRdb to 2020 to 2023). The library came from 5' RACE. Instrument used: Illumina NovaSeq 6000. TCRdb passed the public sequencing reads through fastp at Q25 and MiXCR, retaining productive beta sequences. Each CDR3 protein appears once, grouped with its most common genes and DNA. Here the sample has some 300,000 distinct CDR3 sequences; just under 20% occur a single time. The ten largest clones represent about 21% of the sample. The sample comprised PBMCs or a T cell subset sorted from them (not recorded which). Receptors originate from a man aged 18 to 35 who had mild COVID-19 (a few samples of this study predate the infection). The sample titles of this study are shuffled in the database, so cell type and time point are left out; the donor was told from shared clones.

This clonotype appeared a few times. CDR3 residues: CASSPAGWNSPLHF. DNA for the CDR3: TGTGCCAGCAGCCCCGCCGGGTGGAATTCACCCCTCCACTTT. The J gene is TRBJ1-6, the V gene TRBV7-3; no reliable D call. This CDR3 has 14 amino acids. The V gene's germline CDR1 is SGHTA and CDR2 FQGTGA. V was clipped by 5 bases and J by 7 bases, with 12 bases between them. Using reference TRBV7-3 and TRBJ1-6 for the parts outside the CDR3, the full variable domain is GAGVSQTPSNKVTEKGKYVELRCDPISGHTALYWYRQSLGQGPEFLIYFQGTGAADDSGLPNDRFFAVRPEGSVSTLKIQRTERGDSAVYLCASSPAGWNSPLHFGNGTRLTVT.

There are a few counts of this clonotype. The CDR3 carries no conserved terminal phenylalanine or tryptophan, so it likely arises from a read error. No DNA is shown, since the ends of the CDR3 on it are uncertain; the CDR3 is the one TCRdb lists. The rearrangement uses TRBV6-2 or TRBV6-3 and TRBJ2-3; no DNA check was done on the table's D call, TRBD2. The CDR3 adds up to 15 amino acids, both ends counted. Germline V lookup: CDR1 MNHEY, CDR2 SVGEGT. CDR3 protein: CASSYGLATSGGPVV.

The chain carries TRBV12-3 or TRBV12-4 and TRBJ2-5, with D perhaps matching TRBD2 (5 bases). V was cut by 6 bases and J by 1 base, with 12 bases left in between. CDR3 length equals 14 residues. The CDR3 here is CASRPPSPQETQYF. DNA of the CDR3: TGTGCCAGCAGGCCCCCTAGCCCCCAAGAGACCCAGTACTTC.

This clonotype was found once. The chain has TRBV30 and TRBJ1-5; D remains ambiguous. The ends were cut back, 3 bases at V and 7 bases at J, with 16 bases in the middle. The CDR3 extends over 14 amino acids. Germline V gives CDR1 GTSNPN, CDR2 SVGIG (reference sequence). The CDR3 nucleotides read TGTGCCTGGAGCATCGTTGGGGTAGGCCAGCCCCAGCATTTT. The encoded protein is CAWSIVGVGQPQHF.

In its sample, this clonotype was seen a few times. J is TRBJ2-1 and V is TRBV9; 7 nucleotides agree with TRBD2. The CDR3 is 15 amino acids. V was clipped by 4 bases and J by 4 bases; unmatched bases: 8. Germline V gene sequence: CDR1 SGDLS, CDR2 YYNGEE. CDR3 DNA: TGTGCCAGCAGCCCAGAGTCTAGCGGTTACAATGAGCAGTTCTTC. Translated, it gives CASSPESSGYNEQFF. Using reference TRBV9 and TRBJ2-1 for the parts outside the CDR3, the full variable domain is DSGVTQTPKHLITATGQRVTLRCSPRSGDLSVYWYQQSLDQGLQFLIQYYNGEERAKGNILERFSAQQFPDLHSELNLSSLELGDSALYFCASSPESSGYNEQFFGPGTRLTVL.

The V and J genes are TRBV9 and TRBJ2-2; a possible D gene is TRBD1 (6 bases). The ends were cut back, 0 bases at V and 6 bases at J, with 15 bases in the middle. The CDR3 covers 16 residues. Germline V gene sequence: CDR1 SGDLS, CDR2 YYNGEE. CDR3 bases: TGTGCCAGCAGCGTAGTGCAGGGGAACGGCCCCGGGGAGCTGTTTTTT. Its translation is CASSVVQGNGPGELFF.

This clonotype occurred a few times. The chain links TRBV6-2 or TRBV6-3 to TRBJ2-1; no definite D call. V was shortened by 8 bases and J by 6 bases, with 5 bases between the two germline ends. The CDR3 runs 10 residues. CDR1 and CDR2 from the germline V gene are MNHEY and SVGEGT. This CDR3 is CASGINEQFF. In nucleotides, the CDR3 is TGTGCCAGCGGCATCAATGAGCAGTTCTTC.

The CDR3 here is CASSSWTEGNYGYTF. The CDR3 DNA follows: TGTGCCAGCAGTTCGTGGACAGAAGGGAACTATGGCTACACCTTC. This chain joins TRBV27 and TRBJ1-2; D might be TRBD1 (6 bases). The CDR3 consists of 15 residues. Trimming removed 4 bases at V and 2 bases at J, with 14 bases between. Germline CDR1 MNHEY, CDR2 SMNVEV (reference sequence).

A few counts support this clonotype. The V and J genes are TRBV15 and TRBJ1-3; no definite D call. This CDR3 is 14 amino acids long. V was cut by 5 bases and J by 0 bases, with 8 bases left in between. The germline gives CDR1 LNHNV, CDR2 YYDKDF (reference sequence). In DNA, the CDR3 is TGTGCCACCAGCCCGATCCTCTCTGGAAACACCATATATTTT. Its translation: CATSPILSGNTIYF.

This clonotype was detected only a few times. The rearrangement joins TRBV29-1 to TRBJ2-3; no clear D. The germline V gene encodes CDR1 SQVTM and CDR2 ANQGSEA. V was cut by 6 bases and J by 6 bases, with 13 bases left in between. CDR3 size: 12 residues. CDR3 bases: TGCAGCGTCCGACCCTGGTCGGATACGCAGTATTTT. Protein: CSVRPWSDTQYF.

V usage is TRBV4-1 and J usage is TRBJ2-1, with no clear D. The germline CDR1 and CDR2 sequences are MGHRA and YSYEKL. This CDR3 spans 12 amino acids. The V end lost 1 base, the J end lost 8 bases, and 6 bases lay between the germline ends. The CDR3 protein is CASSQGLDEQFF. CDR3 bases: TGCGCCAGCAGCCAAGGACTGGATGAGCAGTTCTTC.

This clonotype was seen a handful of times. The rearrangement joins TRBV29-1 to TRBJ2-5; tentatively, D is TRBD1 (5 bases). The CDR3 loop spans 14 amino acids. In germline, CDR1 is SQVTM, CDR2 ANQGSEA. Trimming pared 4 bases from V and 1 base from J, leaving 13 bases between. The CDR3 DNA is TGCAGCGTTGGACAGTTCTCCCCCCAAGAGACCCAGTACTTC. This sequence encodes CSVGQFSPQETQYF.

This clonotype occurred a few times. The chain carries TRBV7-9 and TRBJ2-5; no reliable D call. Trimming stripped 3 bases from V and 5 bases from J, with 10 bases between. The germline V gene encodes CDR1 SEHNR and CDR2 FQNEAQ (reference sequence). The CDR3 runs 13 residues. The CDR3 region is CASSFPSTETQYF. The DNA for the CDR3 is TGTGCCAGCAGCTTTCCCTCTACGGAGACCCAGTACTTC.

J is TRBJ1-6 and V is TRBV7-2; TRBD1 matches 8 bases. This CDR3 is 15 amino acids long. Germline V lookup: CDR1 SGHTA, CDR2 FQGNSA. V gave up 7 bases and J gave up 5 bases; unmatched junction bases: 7. The CDR3 DNA sequence: TGTGCCAGCATCCTACAGGGGGGCCATAATTCACCCCTCCACTTT. The encoded protein is CASILQGGHNSPLHF. The full variable domain, with the rest looked up from reference TRBV7-2 and TRBJ1-6, is GAGVSQSPSNKVTEKGKDVELRCDPISGHTALYWYRQSLGQGLEFLIYFQGNSAPDKSGLPSDRFSAERTGGSVSTLTIQRTQQEDSAVYLCASILQGGHNSPLHFGNGTRLTVT.

This clonotype appeared a few times. The rearrangement links TRBV29-1 to TRBJ2-2, with 7 bases aligning to TRBD2. Germline V gene sequence: CDR1 SQVTM, CDR2 ANQGSEA. This CDR3 region has 15 residues. J gave up 6 bases and V 4 bases, and 11 bases lay outside the gene matches. CDR3 amino acids: CSVGGGLPGAGELFF. The CDR3 bases are TGCAGCGTTGGTGGGGGACTACCCGGGGCCGGGGAGCTGTTTTTT.

This sequence joins TRBV9 and TRBJ2-1; no reliable D call. Between the trimmed V and J ends, which lost 3 bases and 7 bases, there was a span of 14 bases. This CDR3 spans 14 amino acids. Germline V gene data show CDR1 as SGDLS and CDR2 as YYNGEE. The CDR3 protein is CASSASVERNEQFF. Written as DNA, the CDR3 is TGTGCCAGCAGCGCCTCGGTAGAGAGAAATGAGCAGTTCTTC.

J is TRBJ2-2 and V is TRBV6-5; 8 nucleotides align to TRBD1. V was pared by 4 bases and J by 8 bases, with 9 bases of the junction left unmatched. CDR1 and CDR2 from the germline V gene are MNHEY and SVGAGI. This CDR3 spans 15 amino acids. The CDR3 region is CASSSGGAYFGELFF. CDR3 nucleotides: TGTGCCAGCAGTTCAGGGGGCGCTTATTTTGGGGAGCTGTTTTTT.

This clonotype turned up a few times. J is TRBJ2-1 and V is TRBV18; 10 bases align to TRBD1. The CDR3 has 19 residues. Unmatched junction bases numbered 12, after V lost 4 bases and J lost 0 bases. Germline V lookup: CDR1 KGHSH, CDR2 LQKENI. CDR3 region: CASSLPSGQGTSSYNEQFF. CDR3 DNA sequence: TGTGCCAGCTCACTTCCGTCGGGACAGGGGACAAGCTCCTACAATGAGCAGTTCTTC.

This clonotype was seen a few times. The V and J genes are TRBV6-2 or TRBV6-3 and TRBJ1-5; the D gene is possibly TRBD1 (5 bases). The CDR3 runs 16 residues. CDR1 is MNHEY, CDR2 SVGEGT, per germline. V lost 8 bases to trimming and J lost 6 bases, with 23 bases between them. The chain's CDR3 is CASAFAWGFGGQPQHF. CDR3 nucleotide sequence: TGTGCCAGCGCTTTTGCGTGGGGGTTCGGTGGTCAGCCCCAGCATTTT.

This clonotype came up a few times. The V call is TRBV6-5, the J call TRBJ2-1; D perhaps matches TRBD1 (6 bases). The CDR3 length is 16 residues. V was trimmed by 5 bases and J by 2 bases, leaving 16 bases between them. Per germline, CDR1 MNHEY and CDR2 SVGAGI. The CDR3 sequence is CASSAKGHAAYNEQFF. CDR3 DNA sequence: TGTGCCAGCAGTGCTAAGGGACACGCAGCCTACAATGAGCAGTTCTTC.

V and J are TRBV20-1 and TRBJ1-2, with D maybe TRBD1 (5 bases). V lost 4 bases and J 3 bases, leaving 18 bases between the germline ends. This CDR3 is 15 amino acids long. The germline gives CDR1 DFQATT, CDR2 SNEGSKA (reference sequence). Here the CDR3 DNA reads TGCAGTGCTACGATCCCCAGGGAGACCTACTATGGCTACACCTTC. Protein product: CSATIPRETYYGYTF.